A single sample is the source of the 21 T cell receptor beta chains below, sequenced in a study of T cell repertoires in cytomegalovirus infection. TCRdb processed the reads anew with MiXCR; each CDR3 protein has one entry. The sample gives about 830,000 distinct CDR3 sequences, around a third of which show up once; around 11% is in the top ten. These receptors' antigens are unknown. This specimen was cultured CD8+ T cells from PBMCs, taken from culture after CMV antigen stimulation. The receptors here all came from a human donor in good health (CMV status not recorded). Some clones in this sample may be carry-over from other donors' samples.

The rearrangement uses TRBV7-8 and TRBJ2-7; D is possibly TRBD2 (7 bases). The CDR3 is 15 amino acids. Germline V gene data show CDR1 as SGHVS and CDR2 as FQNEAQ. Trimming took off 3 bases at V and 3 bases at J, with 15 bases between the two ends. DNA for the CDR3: TGTGCCAGCAGCTTTACAGGGACTACGGACTACGAGCAGTACTTC. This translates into CASSFTGTTDYEQYF.

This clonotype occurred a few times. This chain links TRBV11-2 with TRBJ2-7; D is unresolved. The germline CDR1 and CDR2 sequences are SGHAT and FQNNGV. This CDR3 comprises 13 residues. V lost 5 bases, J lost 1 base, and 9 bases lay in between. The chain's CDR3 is CASSPLPSYEQYF. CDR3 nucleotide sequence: TGTGCCAGCAGCCCCCTGCCTTCCTACGAGCAGTACTTC.

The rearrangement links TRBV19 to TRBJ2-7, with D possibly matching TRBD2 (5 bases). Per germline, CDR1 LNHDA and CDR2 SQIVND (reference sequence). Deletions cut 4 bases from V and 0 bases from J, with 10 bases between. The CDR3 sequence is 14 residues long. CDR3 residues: CASSTPGSSYEQYF. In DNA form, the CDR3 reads TGTGCCAGTAGTACCCCGGGGAGCTCCTACGAGCAGTACTTC. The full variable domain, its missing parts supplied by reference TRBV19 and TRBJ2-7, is DGGITQSPKYLFRKEGQNVTLSCEQNLNHDAMYWYRQDPGQGLRLIYYSQIVNDFQKGDIAEGYSVSREKKESFPLTVTSAQKNPTAFYLCASSTPGSSYEQYFGPGTRLTVT.

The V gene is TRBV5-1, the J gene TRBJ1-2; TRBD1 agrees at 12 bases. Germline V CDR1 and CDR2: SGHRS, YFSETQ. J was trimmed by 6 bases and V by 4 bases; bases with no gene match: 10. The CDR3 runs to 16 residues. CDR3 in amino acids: CASSLGTGGDVHGYTF. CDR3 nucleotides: TGCGCCAGCAGCCTCGGGACAGGGGGCGATGTCCATGGCTACACCTTC.

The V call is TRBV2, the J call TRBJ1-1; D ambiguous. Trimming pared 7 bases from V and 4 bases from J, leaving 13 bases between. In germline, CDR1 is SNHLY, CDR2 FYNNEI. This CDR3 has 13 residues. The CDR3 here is CASKGRPITEAFF. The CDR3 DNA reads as TGTGCCAGCAAGGGCAGGCCTATCACTGAAGCTTTCTTT.

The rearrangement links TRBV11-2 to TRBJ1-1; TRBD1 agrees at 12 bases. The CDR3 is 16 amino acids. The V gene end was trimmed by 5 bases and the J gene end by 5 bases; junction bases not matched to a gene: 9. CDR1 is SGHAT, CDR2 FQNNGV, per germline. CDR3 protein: CASSLWDRGRGTEAFF. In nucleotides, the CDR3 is TGTGCCAGCAGCCTATGGGACAGGGGGCGCGGTACTGAAGCTTTCTTT.

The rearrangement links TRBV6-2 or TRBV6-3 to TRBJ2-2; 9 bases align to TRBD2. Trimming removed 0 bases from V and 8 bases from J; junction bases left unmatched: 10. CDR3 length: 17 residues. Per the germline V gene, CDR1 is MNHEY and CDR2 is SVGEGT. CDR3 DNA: TGTGCCAGCAGTTACTCGAGCGGGGGGCCGTCCACGGGGGAGCTGTTTTTT. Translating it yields CASSYSSGGPSTGELFF.

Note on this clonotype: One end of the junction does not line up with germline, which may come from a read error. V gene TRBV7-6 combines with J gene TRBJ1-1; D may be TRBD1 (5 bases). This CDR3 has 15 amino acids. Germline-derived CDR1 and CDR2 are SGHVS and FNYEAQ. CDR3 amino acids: CANSPVGEGFTEAFF. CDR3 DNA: TGTGCCAACAGCCCAGTGGGGGAAGGGTTCACTGAAGCTTTCTTT.

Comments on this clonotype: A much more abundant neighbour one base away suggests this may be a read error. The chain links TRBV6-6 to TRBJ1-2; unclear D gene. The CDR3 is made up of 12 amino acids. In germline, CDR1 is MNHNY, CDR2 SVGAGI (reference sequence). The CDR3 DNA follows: TGTGTCAGCTTCGTCTTTAACTATGGCTACACCTTC. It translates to CVSFVFNYGYTF.

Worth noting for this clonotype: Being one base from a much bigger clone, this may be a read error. The CDR3: CVSSVYRGANEKLFF. For the CDR3, the DNA is TGTGTCAGCAGCGTATACAGGGGAGCTAATGAAAAACTGTTTTTT. This chain links TRBV7-2 with TRBJ1-4, with 7 bases matching TRBD1. This CDR3 comprises 15 residues. Looked up from germline, CDR1 is SGHTA and CDR2 is FQGNSA.

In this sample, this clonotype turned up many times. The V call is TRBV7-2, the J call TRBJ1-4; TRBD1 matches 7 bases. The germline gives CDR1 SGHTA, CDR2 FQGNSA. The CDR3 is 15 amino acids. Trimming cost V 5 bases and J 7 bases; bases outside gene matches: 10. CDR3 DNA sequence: TGTGCCAGCAGCCCGAGACAGGGTACGGGTGAAAAACTGTTTTTT. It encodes CASSPRQGTGEKLFF.

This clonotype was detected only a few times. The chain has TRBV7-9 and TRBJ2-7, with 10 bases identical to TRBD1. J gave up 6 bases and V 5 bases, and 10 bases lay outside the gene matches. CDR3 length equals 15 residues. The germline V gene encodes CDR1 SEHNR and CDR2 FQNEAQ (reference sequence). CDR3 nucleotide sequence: TGTGCCAGCAGCCCGGACAGGGGGAGCGCTGGCGAGCAGTACGTC. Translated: CASSPDRGSAGEQYV.

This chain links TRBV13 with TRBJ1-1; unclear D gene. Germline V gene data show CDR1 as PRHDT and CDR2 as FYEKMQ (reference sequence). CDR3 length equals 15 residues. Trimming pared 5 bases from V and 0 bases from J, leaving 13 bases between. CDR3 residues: CASSPNGDMNTEAFF. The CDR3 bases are TGTGCCAGCAGCCCGAACGGAGACATGAACACTGAAGCTTTCTTT.

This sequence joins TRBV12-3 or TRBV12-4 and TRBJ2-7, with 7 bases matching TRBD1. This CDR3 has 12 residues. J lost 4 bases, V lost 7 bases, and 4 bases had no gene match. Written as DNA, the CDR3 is TGTGCCAGCACCAGGGACAGTTACGAGCAGTACTTC. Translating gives CASTRDSYEQYF.

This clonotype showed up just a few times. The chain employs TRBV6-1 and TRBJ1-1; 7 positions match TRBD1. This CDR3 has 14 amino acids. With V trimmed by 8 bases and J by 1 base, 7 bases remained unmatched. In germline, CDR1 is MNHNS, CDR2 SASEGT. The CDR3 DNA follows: TGTGCCAGCCCACAGGGGAGACGGAACACTGAAGCTTTCTTT. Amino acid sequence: CASPQGRRNTEAFF.

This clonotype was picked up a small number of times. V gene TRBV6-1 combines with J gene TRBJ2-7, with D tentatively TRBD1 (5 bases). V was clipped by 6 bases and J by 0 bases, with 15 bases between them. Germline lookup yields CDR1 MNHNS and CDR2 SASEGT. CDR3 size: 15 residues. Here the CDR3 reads CASRAMGRSSYEQYF. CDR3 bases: TGTGCCAGCAGGGCGATGGGGCGGTCCTCCTACGAGCAGTACTTC.

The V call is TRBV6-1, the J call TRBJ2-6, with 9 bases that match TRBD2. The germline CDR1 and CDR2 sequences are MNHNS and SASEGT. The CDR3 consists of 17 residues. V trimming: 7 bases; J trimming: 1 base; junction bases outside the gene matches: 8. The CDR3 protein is CASNFAGGLSGANVLTF. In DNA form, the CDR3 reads TGTGCCAGCAACTTCGCGGGGGGGCTTTCTGGGGCCAACGTCCTGACTTTC.

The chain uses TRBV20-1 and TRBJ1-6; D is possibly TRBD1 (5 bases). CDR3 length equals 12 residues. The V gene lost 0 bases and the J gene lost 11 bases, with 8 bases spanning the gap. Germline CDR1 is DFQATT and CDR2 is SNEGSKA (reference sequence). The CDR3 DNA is TGCAGTGCTAGAGAGAGGGACCCACCCCTCCACTTT. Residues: CSARERDPPLHF.

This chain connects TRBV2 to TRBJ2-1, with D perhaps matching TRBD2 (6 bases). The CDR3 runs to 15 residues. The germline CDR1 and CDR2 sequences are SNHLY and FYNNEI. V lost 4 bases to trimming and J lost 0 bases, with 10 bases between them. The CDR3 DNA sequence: TGTGCCAGCAGTGCGGGACTTAGCTCCTACAATGAGCAGTTCTTC. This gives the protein CASSAGLSSYNEQFF.

CDR3 sequence (DNA): TGTGCCATCACCCCTCAAGGAGCGGGGGTATCCAATGAGCAGTTCTTC. It translates to CAITPQGAGVSNEQFF. The chain is built from TRBV10-3 and TRBJ2-1; 8 bases are shared with TRBD2. Germline V CDR1 and CDR2: ENHRY, SYGVKD. V lost 7 bases and J lost 6; bases outside the gene matches: 14. The CDR3 length is 16 residues.

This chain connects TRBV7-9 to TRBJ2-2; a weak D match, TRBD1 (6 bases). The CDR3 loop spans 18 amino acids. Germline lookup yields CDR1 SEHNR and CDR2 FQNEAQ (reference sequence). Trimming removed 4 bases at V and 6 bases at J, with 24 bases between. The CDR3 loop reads CASSSRAAAGVNPGELFF. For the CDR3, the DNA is TGTGCCAGCAGCTCCCGCGCCGCCGCAGGGGTAAACCCCGGGGAGCTGTTTTTT.